This TCR beta chain was documented in a study of patients and donors after allogeneic stem cell transplantation. TCRdb re-called the RT-PCR reads with MiXCR, one entry per CDR3 protein. Of hundreds of thousands of distinct CDR3 sequences listed, 16% are singletons. There are 12 residues in the CDR3. The V and J ends lost 8 bases and 7 bases respectively, with 12 bases between them. Germline CDR1 is MNHEY and CDR2 is SVGEGT. Only a few counts were recorded for this clonotype. Sequencing was carried out using blood, either unsorted or a sorted T cell fraction (not recorded which). The TCR was taken from a human donor who was either an allogeneic HSCT recipient or a stem cell or donor lymphocyte infusion donor (not recorded which). It is not recorded whose cells these are; they may come from a transplant donor. This sequence joins TRBV6-2 or TRBV6-3 and TRBJ1-5; D is possibly TRBD1 (6 bases). CDR3 sequence (DNA): TGTGCCAGCCGGGGGGGCCAACAGCCCCAGCATTTT. Translated, it gives CASRGGQQPQHF.